These 19 T cell receptor beta chains share one sample of origin, sequenced in a study of early T cells in non-severe SARS-CoV-2 infection. TCRdb analysed the 5' RACE reads with MiXCR anew, one entry per CDR3 protein. This sample has about 110,000 distinct CDR3 sequences, with 9% to 13% found just once. The specimen sequenced was whole blood. The receptors shown here come from an adult who was a healthcare worker with PCR-confirmed SARS-CoV-2 infection or an uninfected control (not recorded which).

This clonotype showed up just a few times. The V call is TRBV3-2, the J call TRBJ1-2; the listed D gene, TRBD1, was not tested against the DNA. TRBV3-2 has pseudogene status. The CDR3 length is 15 residues. CDR3 region: CASSQERGNGDGYTF. CDR3 bases: TGTGCCAGCAGCCAAGAGCGGGGGAACGGAGATGGCTACACCTTC.

This clonotype was observed at least ten times. The chain is built from TRBV7-9 and TRBJ2-5, with 14 bases aligning to TRBD2. This CDR3 has 17 amino acids. The germline V gene encodes CDR1 SEHNR and CDR2 FQNEAQ (reference sequence). With V trimmed by 1 base and J by 2 bases, 3 bases remained unmatched. The CDR3 loop is CASSLGLAGGQQETQYF. In DNA form, the CDR3 reads TGTGCCAGCAGCTTAGGACTAGCGGGAGGGCAGCAAGAGACCCAGTACTTC.

The table lists this clonotype with a few counts. The chain uses TRBV20-1 and TRBJ2-5; 8 bases are a match to TRBD2. The trim removed 3 bases at V and 5 bases at J, leaving 8 bases unmatched. Germline CDR1 DFQATT, CDR2 SNEGSKA (reference sequence). The CDR3 is made up of 14 amino acids. CDR3 residues: CSARGERGPETQYF. For the CDR3, the DNA is TGCAGTGCTAGGGGGGAGCGGGGGCCGGAGACCCAGTACTTC.

The table lists this clonotype with a few counts. The chain is built from TRBV12-3 or TRBV12-4 and TRBJ2-3; 7 bases agree with TRBD1. V was clipped by 6 bases and J by 0 bases; unmatched bases: 6. CDR3 length: 15 amino acids. For the CDR3, the DNA is TGTGCCAGCAGACCCGCAGGGGGTAGCACAGATACGCAGTATTTT. It specifies CASRPAGGSTDTQYF.

This clonotype was found a few times. The V gene is TRBV7-3, the J gene TRBJ2-2, with a tentative D call TRBD2 (6 bases). This CDR3 comprises 14 residues. Trimming cost V 5 bases and J 1 base, with 8 bases left between them. CDR1 SGHTA and CDR2 FQGTGA come from the germline V gene. The CDR3 DNA follows: TGTGCCAGCAGCCGGGGACTGAACACCGGGGAGCTGTTTTTT. Residues: CASSRGLNTGELFF.

This clonotype has a count of ten or more. The genes are TRBV3-1 and TRBJ1-3; D gene ambiguous. The CDR3 consists of 13 residues. Germline CDR1 and CDR2: LGHDT and YNNKEL (reference sequence). V dropped 4 bases and J dropped 0 bases, with 4 bases sitting between them. Here the CDR3 DNA reads TGTGCCAGCAGCCGGAACTCTGGAAACACCATATATTTT. Its translation: CASSRNSGNTIYF.

This clonotype has only a few counts. V usage is TRBV9 and J usage is TRBJ2-5; the match to TRBD2 covers 8 bases. This CDR3 is built from 14 residues. The J segment lost 3 bases and the V segment lost 3 bases, leaving 4 bases of the junction unmatched. Per germline, CDR1 SGDLS and CDR2 YYNGEE. Written as DNA, the CDR3 is TGTGCCAGCAGCGAGCGGGAGAGAGAAGAGACCCAGTACTTC. It codes for CASSEREREETQYF.

This clonotype appeared once. J is TRBJ2-7 and V is TRBV9, with a weak D call TRBD1 (6 bases). Looked up from germline, CDR1 is SGDLS and CDR2 is YYNGEE. This CDR3 comprises 13 residues. The germline V and J ends were trimmed by 1 base and 6 bases, with 11 bases remaining between them. Here the CDR3 DNA reads TGTGCCAGCAGCGTAATGGGGGCAGGCGAGCAGTACTTC. Amino acid sequence: CASSVMGAGEQYF.

There are a few counts of this clonotype. The chain employs TRBV28 and TRBJ1-5; D might be TRBD1 (5 bases). Per the germline V gene, CDR1 is MDHEN and CDR2 is SYDVKM. Deletions cut 3 bases from V and 2 bases from J, with 14 bases between. This CDR3 has 16 amino acids. The CDR3: CASSLAGGVGNQPQHF. The CDR3 region has the DNA TGTGCCAGCAGTTTGGCTGGGGGGGTAGGCAATCAGCCCCAGCATTTT.

This clonotype was seen repeatedly, ten times or more. The V gene is TRBV9, the J gene TRBJ2-1; D is uncertain. The CDR3 covers 13 residues. Trimming took 4 bases from V and 1 from J, leaving 6 bases between them. Per germline, CDR1 SGDLS and CDR2 YYNGEE. The CDR3 DNA is TGTGCCAGCAGCAGCGATTCCTACAATGAGCAGTTCTTC. Translating gives CASSSDSYNEQFF.

This chain uses TRBV18 with TRBJ1-1; tentatively, D is TRBD1 (5 bases). Trimming cost V 3 bases and J 5 bases, with 10 bases left between them. CDR3 length: 13 amino acids. Germline CDR1 and CDR2: KGHSH and LQKENI. This CDR3 reads CASSPTRGTEAFF. The CDR3 nucleotides are TGTGCCAGCTCACCTACGCGGGGGACTGAAGCTTTCTTT.

In this sample, this clonotype turned up a few times. The rearrangement joins TRBV12-3 or TRBV12-4 to TRBJ2-1, with D perhaps being TRBD1 or TRBD2 (5 bases each). The V gene lost 10 bases and the J gene lost 2 bases, with 18 bases spanning the gap. The CDR3 sequence is 15 residues long. CDR3 amino acids: CATAPGEGTYNEQFF. Here the CDR3 DNA reads TGTGCCACCGCCCCGGGCGAGGGGACCTACAATGAGCAGTTCTTC.

The chain combines TRBV7-6 with TRBJ2-7, with no clear D. CDR1 is SGHVS, CDR2 FNYEAQ, per germline. The CDR3 has 17 amino acids. The V end lost 2 bases, the J end lost 3 bases, and 20 bases lay between the germline ends. Here the CDR3 reads CASSLTDDSRRNYEQYF. CDR3 coding DNA: TGTGCCAGCAGCTTAACGGACGACTCGAGACGTAACTACGAGCAGTACTTC.

Only a few counts were recorded for this clonotype. This sequence joins TRBV4-1 and TRBJ1-5; D remains unclear. CDR3 length equals 14 residues. V lost 0 bases and J lost 9, with 12 bases in between. The germline V gene has CDR1 MGHRA and CDR2 YSYEKL. CDR3 in amino acids: CASSQDVGSRPQHF. In nucleotides, the CDR3 is TGCGCCAGCAGCCAAGATGTGGGGTCAAGGCCCCAGCATTTT.

A few counts support this clonotype. The chain uses TRBV19 and TRBJ2-5, with unresolved D. V dropped 10 bases and J dropped 0 bases, with 12 bases sitting between them. The germline CDR1 and CDR2 sequences are LNHDA and SQIVND (reference sequence). The CDR3 length is 13 residues. The CDR3 loop is CATRLSYQETQYF. The CDR3 bases are TGTGCCACCCGACTCTCGTACCAAGAGACCCAGTACTTC. Drawing the rest from reference TRBV19 and TRBJ2-5, the complete variable domain is DGGITQSPKYLFRKEGQNVTLSCEQNLNHDAMYWYRQDPGQGLRLIYYSQIVNDFQKGDIAEGYSVSREKKESFPLTVTSAQKNPTAFYLCATRLSYQETQYFGPGTRLLVL.

This clonotype was seen repeatedly, ten times or more. The chain is built from TRBV11-2 and TRBJ2-2; 11 nucleotides align to TRBD2. This CDR3 has 16 residues. The germline CDR1 and CDR2 sequences are SGHAT and FQNNGV. J lost 5 bases, V lost 5 bases, and 7 bases had no gene match. The CDR3 loop is CASSRSGRAPTGELFF. CDR3 coding DNA: TGTGCCAGCAGCCGTAGCGGGAGGGCCCCAACCGGGGAGCTGTTTTTT.

The J gene is TRBJ1-4, the V gene TRBV18, with D perhaps matching TRBD1 (5 bases). CDR3 length: 15 residues. V lost 6 bases, J lost 0 bases, and 11 bases lay in between. CDR1 and CDR2 (germline): KGHSH, LQKENI. CDR3 in amino acids: CASSWDRSTNEKLFF. The CDR3 bases are TGTGCCAGCTCTTGGGACCGTTCAACTAATGAAAAACTGTTTTTT.

J is TRBJ1-1 and V is TRBV18; D might be TRBD1 (5 bases). The germline V gene encodes CDR1 KGHSH and CDR2 LQKENI. The CDR3 totals 14 residues. Trimming left V 0 bases short and J 6 bases short, with 11 bases between. Written as DNA, the CDR3 is TGTGCCAGCTCACCACCGAGGGGCTCTTCTGAAGCTTTCTTT. Translation gives CASSPPRGSSEAFF.

This clonotype has at least ten counts. This chain joins TRBV20-1 and TRBJ1-5; TRBD1 matches 7 bases. The junction had 7 bases not matched to a gene; V was cut back by 7 bases and J by 4 bases. CDR3 length: 13 residues. Germline V CDR1 and CDR2: DFQATT, SNEGSKA (reference sequence). The CDR3 bases are TGCAGTGTCGCGACAGGGTTAAATCAGCCCCAGCATTTT. It codes for CSVATGLNQPQHF.